One TCR beta chain is described in this entry. Only patients with spare fresh-frozen tumor and over two years of follow-up were included. This record comes from a study of glioma-infiltrating T cells after dendritic cell vaccination. On the study more broadly: Patients had newly diagnosed or recurrent glioblastoma and received dendritic cell vaccines. Treatment, given 2003 to 2012, was autologous tumor lysate-pulsed dendritic cell vaccination.

Primers: 60 V beta forward and 13 J beta reverse. Sequencing was performed with immunoSEQ multiplex PCR; in TCRdb, only in-frame clones are kept and a portion is missing. The sample contains approximately 100,000 clones, 75% to 85% of which appear only once. The V gene's germline CDR1 is MNHNS and CDR2 SASEGT. The CDR3 contains 16 residues. After removal of 0 bases from V and 4 bases from J, the junction contained 6 bases not matched to a gene. The chain is built from TRBV6-1 and TRBJ2-7; 10 nucleotides agree with TRBD2. The receptor comes from a human donor with glioblastoma. The material was blood, obtained before dendritic cell vaccination. This chain's CDR3 is CASSEASGGAWYEQYF. For the CDR3, the DNA is TGTGCCAGCAGTGAAGCGAGCGGGGGGGCCTGGTACGAGCAGTACTTC.